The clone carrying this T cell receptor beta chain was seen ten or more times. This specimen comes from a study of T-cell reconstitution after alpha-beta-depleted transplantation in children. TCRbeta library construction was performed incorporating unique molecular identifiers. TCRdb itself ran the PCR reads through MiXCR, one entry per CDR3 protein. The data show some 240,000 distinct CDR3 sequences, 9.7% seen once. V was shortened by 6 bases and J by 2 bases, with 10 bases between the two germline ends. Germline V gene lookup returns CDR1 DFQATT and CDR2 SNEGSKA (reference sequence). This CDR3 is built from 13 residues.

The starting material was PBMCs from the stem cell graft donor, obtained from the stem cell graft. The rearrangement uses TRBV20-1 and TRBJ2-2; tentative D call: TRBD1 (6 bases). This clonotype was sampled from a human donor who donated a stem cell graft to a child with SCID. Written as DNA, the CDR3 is TGCAGTGCGGGGGCCTTCAACACCGGGGAGCTGTTTTTT. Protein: CSAGAFNTGELFF.